One sample yielded the 16 T cell receptor beta chains listed below, sequenced in a study of human T cells and chemical hapten exposure. TCRdb ran MiXCR on the RACE reads and lists one entry per CDR3 protein. Of more than 80,000 distinct CDR3 sequences in the sample, 10% to 14% were seen once. Time point in this sample: pre-sensitization, week 0. Treatment here: therapeutic diphenylcyclopropenone sensitization with weekly scalp DPC. The source was whole blood, collected in connection with sensitization to the hapten diphenylcyclopropenone (DPC). Every receptor here comes from a woman between 55 and 75 years old with alopecia areata. Some clones in this sample may be carry-over from other donors' samples.

This clonotype was observed at least ten times. The chain has TRBV7-6 and TRBJ1-1; 10 nucleotides align to TRBD1. The germline V gene encodes CDR1 SGHVS and CDR2 FNYEAQ. J was trimmed by 5 bases and V by 5 bases; bases with no gene match: 8. The CDR3 length is 15 residues. CDR3 sequence: CASSAMTGGGTEAFF. CDR3 nucleotide sequence: TGTGCCAGCAGCGCTATGACAGGGGGCGGGACTGAAGCTTTCTTT.

The chain combines TRBV7-8 with TRBJ2-3; D might be TRBD1 (5 bases). The germline V and J ends were trimmed by 1 base and 1 base, with 15 bases remaining between them. This CDR3 region has 17 residues. Germline V gives CDR1 SGHVS, CDR2 FQNEAQ. The CDR3 region is CASSLDPPQGGTDTQYF. For the CDR3, the DNA is TGTGCCAGCAGCTTAGATCCCCCCCAGGGTGGCACAGATACGCAGTATTTT.

Turning to this clonotype: A single base separates this from a much larger clone, so it may be a read error. CDR3 residues: CSIGGLIPFNEQFF. The CDR3 nucleotides read TGCAGCATTGGGGGTCTGATCCCTTTCAATGAGCAGTTCTTC. The gene calls are TRBV29-1 and TRBJ2-1; perhaps D is TRBD1 or TRBD2 (5 bases each). CDR3 size: 14 residues. V was trimmed by 8 bases and J by 6 bases, leaving 20 bases between them. Germline assignment: CDR1 SQVTM and CDR2 ANQGSEA.

CDR3 protein: CASSLNYEQYF. CDR3 in DNA: TGCGCCAGCAGCTTGAACTACGAGCAGTACTTC. The V and J genes are TRBV5-1 and TRBJ2-7; D unclear. Looked up from germline, CDR1 is SGHRS and CDR2 is YFSETQ. The CDR3 totals 11 residues. The V end was cut by 1 base, the J end by 3 bases, with 2 bases between.

In regard to this clonotype: A much larger clone lies a single base off, so this may be a read error. The rearrangement joins TRBV19 to TRBJ2-5; TRBD2 matches at 7 bases. This CDR3 region has 14 residues. Germline assignment: CDR1 LNHDA and CDR2 SQIVND (reference sequence). The CDR3, as DNA: TGTGTCAGTAGCCAGCCGGGGGGCCAAGAGACCCAGTACTTC. Protein: CVSSQPGGQETQYF.

This clonotype was seen repeatedly, ten times or more. V and J are TRBV5-6 and TRBJ2-1; D tentatively reads TRBD1 or TRBD2 (5 bases each). The CDR3 consists of 16 residues. Trimming left V 4 bases short and J 2 bases short, with 16 bases between. Germline CDR1 reads SGHDT; CDR2 reads YYEEEE. CDR3: CASSPGPPSAYNEQFF. The CDR3 nucleotides read TGTGCCAGCAGCCCGGGACCCCCGAGCGCCTACAATGAGCAGTTCTTC.

The genes are TRBV6-5 and TRBJ2-7; 9 nucleotides line up with TRBD1. Germline lookup yields CDR1 MNHEY and CDR2 SVGAGI. The CDR3 totals 14 residues. J lost 4 bases, V lost 6 bases, and 7 bases had no gene match. CDR3 in amino acids: CASSYGQGQYEQYF. The CDR3, as DNA: TGTGCCAGCAGCTACGGACAGGGGCAGTACGAGCAGTACTTC.

This clonotype showed up many times. The chain links TRBV20-1 to TRBJ1-5, with 7 bases identical to TRBD1. Germline values: CDR1 DFQATT, CDR2 SNEGSKA (reference sequence). V shed 0 bases and J 0 bases; nucleotides not matched to a gene: 8. There are 17 residues in the CDR3. CDR3 DNA: TGCAGTGCTAGAGATGTTTTGGGACAGTATAGCAATCAGCCCCAGCATTTT. Amino acids: CSARDVLGQYSNQPQHF.

This clonotype was detected ten times or more. The DNA for the CDR3 is TGTGCCAGCAGCTTGACCGGAGTACTTGGCTACACCTTC. Translation gives CASSLTGVLGYTF. The V call is TRBV5-4, the J call TRBJ1-2; D gene uncertain. CDR3 size: 13 residues. The V and J ends lost 1 base and 7 bases respectively, with 11 bases between them. Germline lookup yields CDR1 SGHNT and CDR2 YYREEE (reference sequence).

This clonotype was picked up a small number of times. V and J are TRBV11-2 and TRBJ1-2, with a weak D call TRBD1 (5 bases). Trimming removed 6 bases at V and 3 bases at J, with 14 bases between. Germline loops: CDR1 SGHAT, CDR2 FQNNGV. CDR3 size: 14 residues. The CDR3, as DNA: TGTGCCAGCAGTCTACGGGGGGAGGACTATGGCTACACCTTC. As protein: CASSLRGEDYGYTF.

This clonotype was detected a few times. The chain recombines TRBV9 with TRBJ1-2, with 9 bases that match TRBD1. The CDR3 covers 17 residues. J lost 7 bases, V lost 0 bases, and 13 bases had no gene match. Germline V lookup: CDR1 SGDLS, CDR2 YYNGEE. The CDR3 nucleotides are TGTGCCAGCAGCGTAGATGGGGCCCCGGACAGGGGTGGTGGCTACACCTTC. Translating it yields CASSVDGAPDRGGGYTF.

There are a few counts of this clonotype. This chain links TRBV9 with TRBJ2-2, with D possibly being TRBD1 or TRBD2 (6 bases each). CDR3 length equals 18 residues. Trimming took 4 bases from V and 2 from J, leaving 21 bases between them. CDR1 and CDR2 from the germline V gene are SGDLS and YYNGEE. CDR3: CASSQHGGPSINTGELFF. The CDR3 DNA reads TGTGCCAGCAGCCAACACGGGGGCCCCTCGATAAACACCGGGGAGCTGTTTTTT.

This clonotype was picked up many times. The chain recombines TRBV11-2 with TRBJ2-6; 7 bases map to TRBD1. Looked up from germline, CDR1 is SGHAT and CDR2 is FQNNGV. J gave up 2 bases and V 5 bases, and 18 bases lay outside the gene matches. This CDR3 spans 20 amino acids. The CDR3 is CASSPMGTVWDRAGANVLTF. CDR3 coding DNA: TGTGCCAGCAGCCCCATGGGGACAGTTTGGGATCGCGCTGGGGCCAACGTCCTGACTTTC.

This clonotype was seen more than once but under ten times. V and J are TRBV2 and TRBJ2-7; TRBD1 or TRBD2 may be the D gene (6 bases each). Trimming pared 4 bases from V and 7 bases from J, leaving 14 bases between. The V gene's germline CDR1 is SNHLY and CDR2 FYNNEI. This CDR3 is built from 13 residues. The CDR3 is CASSGTGAKEQYF. In nucleotides, the CDR3 is TGTGCCAGCAGTGGCACGGGGGCAAAGGAGCAGTACTTC.

This clonotype occurred many times. The chain combines TRBV9 with TRBJ1-1; unclear D gene. This CDR3 has 13 amino acids. Germline loops: CDR1 SGDLS, CDR2 YYNGEE. Trimming took off 4 bases at V and 1 base at J, with 8 bases between the two ends. CDR3 sequence reads: CASSLAPNTEAFF. The CDR3 nucleotides are TGTGCCAGCAGCTTAGCCCCGAACACTGAAGCTTTCTTT.

The chain combines TRBV2 with TRBJ1-2; D not certain. In germline, CDR1 is SNHLY, CDR2 FYNNEI. Trimming took 1 base from V and 8 from J, leaving 8 bases between them. There are 12 residues in the CDR3. The CDR3 coding sequence is TGTGCCAGCAGTGAAGTAGCGGGCGGCTACACCTTC. This translates into CASSEVAGGYTF. Drawing the rest from reference TRBV2 and TRBJ1-2, the complete variable domain is EPEVTQTPSHQVTQMGQEVILRCVPISNHLYFYWYRQILGQKVEFLVSFYNNEISEKSEIFDDQFSVERPDGSNFTLKIRSTKLEDSAMYFCASSEVAGGYTFGSGTRLTVV.